This TCR beta chain comes out of a study of CD8 T cells in ankylosing spondylitis. General observations from the study: The study identified a TCR beta motif of about eight highly homologous variants that appeared characteristic of ankylosing spondylitis blood.

V was shortened by 2 bases and J by 6 bases, with 23 bases between the two germline ends. This CDR3 spans 19 amino acids. Per the germline V gene, CDR1 is SGHAT and CDR2 is FQDESV (reference sequence). One entry per CDR3 protein, called by TCRdb with MiXCR from the 5' RACE reads. This sample carries fewer than 550,000 distinct CDR3 sequences, roughly 5% of them seen once, and the ten largest clones take roughly 3.5%. Of note for this clonotype: What it recognizes is unknown.

The TCR was taken from a male donor with ankylosing spondylitis. The gene calls are TRBV11-1 and TRBJ2-6; no clear D. The specimen was blood, either unsorted or a sorted T cell fraction (not recorded which). The CDR3 sequence: CASSLNTGFGVPSANVLTF. The DNA for the CDR3 is TGTGCCAGCAGCTTAAATACGGGTTTCGGTGTCCCCTCGGCCAACGTCCTGACTTTC. Looking up the rest from reference TRBV11-1 and TRBJ2-6 gives the full variable domain: EAEVAQSPRYKITEKSQAVAFWCDPISGHATLYWYRQILGQGPELLVQFQDESVVDDSQLPKDRFSAERLKGVDSTLKIQPAELGDSAMYLCASSLNTGFGVPSANVLTFGAGSRLTVL.